A selection of T cell receptor beta chains follows, all from one sample in a study of beta chain features in type 1 diabetes. Profiling relied on immunoSEQ multiplex PCR, and the TCRdb table lists in-frame clones only, not all of them. The data show approximately 730,000 clones, around an eighth seen once. Specimen: naive CD4+ T cells from blood. These receptors originate from a young man with type 1 diabetes. Both conserved end residues are part of each CDR3. Fields, in order: J gene, D gene, clone size, V gene, CDR3 DNA, CDR3 protein. D genes are given only for firm matches. The size field is filled for only some rows; it gives once, few, many or a size class.

j_call: TRBJ2-7; d_call: -; clone_size: few; v_call: TRBV18; cdr3_nt: TGTGCCAGCTCACCTTTTGATAGAGGGGTCAGCGAGCAGTACTTC; cdr3_aa: CASSPFDRGVSEQYF
j_call: TRBJ1-2; d_call: TRBD1; clone_size: few; v_call: TRBV4-1; cdr3_nt: TGCGCCAGCAGCCAGGGACAGGGGGCCACCTATGGCTACACCTTC; cdr3_aa: CASSQGQGATYGYTF
j_call: TRBJ2-2; d_call: TRBD1; clone_size: -; v_call: TRBV11-3; cdr3_nt: TGTGCCAGCAGCTTCAATTATGGGACAGGGAGGGACACCGGGGAGCTGTTTTTT; cdr3_aa: CASSFNYGTGRDTGELFF
j_call: TRBJ2-7; d_call: -; clone_size: -; v_call: TRBV2; cdr3_nt: TGTGCCAGCAGTGAAGGGTTCCACGAGCAGTACTTC; cdr3_aa: CASSEGFHEQYF
j_call: TRBJ2-7; d_call: -; clone_size: -; v_call: TRBV18; cdr3_nt: TGTGCCAGCTCACCAATGGCGGTCTACGAGCAGTACTTC; cdr3_aa: CASSPMAVYEQYF
j_call: TRBJ2-7; d_call: TRBD1; clone_size: -; v_call: TRBV14; cdr3_nt: TGTGCCAGCAGCGACCGACAGGGGATCCACTCCTACGAGCAGTACTTC; cdr3_aa: CASSDRQGIHSYEQYF
j_call: TRBJ2-7; d_call: -; clone_size: -; v_call: TRBV19; cdr3_nt: TGTGCCAGTAGTATAGCCGGGGGCTATTTCTACGAGCAGTACTTC; cdr3_aa: CASSIAGGYFYEQYF
j_call: TRBJ1-6; d_call: TRBD1; clone_size: -; v_call: TRBV10-3; cdr3_nt: TGTGCCATCAGACGGACAGGGAGTGATTCACCCCTCCACTTT; cdr3_aa: CAIRRTGSDSPLHF
j_call: TRBJ2-4; d_call: -; clone_size: -; v_call: TRBV2; cdr3_nt: TGTGCCAGCACAGGCATGGCGGACATTCAGTACTTC; cdr3_aa: CASTGMADIQYF
j_call: TRBJ1-3; d_call: -; clone_size: -; v_call: TRBV30; cdr3_nt: TGTGCCTGGGCATCTGGAGTAGCTGGAAACACCATATATTTT; cdr3_aa: CAWASGVAGNTIYF
j_call: TRBJ2-7; d_call: TRBD1; clone_size: -; v_call: TRBV6-5; cdr3_nt: TGTGCCAGCAGATACGACAGGGGGGGCTCCGAGCAGTACTTC; cdr3_aa: CASRYDRGGSEQYF
j_call: TRBJ2-1; d_call: TRBD1; clone_size: few; v_call: TRBV10-3; cdr3_nt: TGTGCCATCAGAACTCAGGGGGCCGGGAATGAGCAGTTCTTC; cdr3_aa: CAIRTQGAGNEQFF
j_call: TRBJ2-3; d_call: -; clone_size: few; v_call: TRBV6-1; cdr3_nt: TGTGCCAGCAGGACAGGAACTACAGATACGCAGTATTTT; cdr3_aa: CASRTGTTDTQYF
j_call: TRBJ2-5; d_call: -; clone_size: few; v_call: TRBV5-4; cdr3_nt: TGTGCCAGCAGCTTGGCCAGGGCGGTGCAAGAGACCCAGTACTTC; cdr3_aa: CASSLARAVQETQYF
j_call: TRBJ2-1; d_call: TRBD1; clone_size: -; v_call: TRBV7-6; cdr3_nt: TGTGCCAGCAGCTTAGGTCCGGGGACAGTTTACAATGAGCAGTTCTTC; cdr3_aa: CASSLGPGTVYNEQFF